The next 3 T cell receptor beta chains were all read from a single sample in a study of T cell responses to AZD1222 COVID-19 vaccine. The protocol was immunoSEQ multiplex PCR, while the TCRdb copy is restricted to in-frame clones and leaves out a portion. The table shows 110,000 or so clones, with just over 85% occurring only once. The sample here was peripheral blood, taken 28 days after the second AZD1222 dose. These receptors all stem from an adult who received the AZD1222 COVID-19 vaccine.

The chain carries TRBV19 and TRBJ2-7; D ambiguous. The CDR3 totals 13 residues. Germline V gives CDR1 LNHDA, CDR2 SQIVND (reference sequence). V was pared by 5 bases and J by 1 base, with 9 bases between. The CDR3 sequence: CASSLSGSYEQYF. CDR3 nucleotides: TGTGCCAGTAGTCTTTCGGGTTCCTACGAGCAGTACTTC.

The chain uses TRBV7-2 and TRBJ1-3, with D perhaps matching TRBD1 (5 bases). The germline gives CDR1 SGHTA, CDR2 FQGNSA. V lost 5 bases to trimming and J lost 0 bases, with 11 bases between them. This CDR3 contains 15 residues. CDR3: CASSPSRGSGNTIYF. The CDR3 DNA reads TGTGCCAGCAGCCCTAGTAGGGGCTCTGGAAACACCATATATTTT.

The chain recombines TRBV28 with TRBJ1-2, with D possibly matching TRBD1 (5 bases). The germline CDR1 and CDR2 sequences are MDHEN and SYDVKM. The CDR3 runs to 14 residues. Trimming shortened V by 2 bases and J by 4 bases, and 11 bases separated the two germline ends. The CDR3 reads CASSLLSGSYGYTF. The CDR3 DNA is TGTGCCAGCAGTTTACTCTCAGGGTCCTATGGCTACACCTTC.